The rows below give T cell receptor beta chains drawn from one sample of a study of blood T cell repertoires in COVID-19. The assay was immunoSEQ multiplex PCR, and TCRdb's table has in-frame clones only and misses some. The table lists just over 350,000 clones, roughly 90% of them singletons. Sequencing was performed on peripheral blood. These receptors came from a woman aged 60-75 years with COVID-19, enrolled during active disease. The CDR3 runs from the conserved cysteine through the conserved F or W. D genes are given only for firm matches. Clone size is stated in some rows and not others, as once, few, many or a class when expanded.

j_call v_call clone_size d_call cdr3_aa cdr3_nt
TRBJ1-1 TRBV5-6 NA TRBD1 CASSFMSGGNTEAFF TGTGCCAGCAGCTTCATGTCAGGGGGGAACACTGAAGCTTTCTTT
TRBJ1-1 TRBV7-3 NA NA CASSLTSGSEAFF TGTGCCAGCAGCTTAACGTCGGGGTCTGAAGCTTTCTTT
TRBJ2-2 TRBV10-3 once TRBD1 CAISEKGAPTGELFF TGTGCCATCAGCGAAAAGGGGGCGCCCACCGGGGAGCTGTTTTTT
TRBJ2-7 TRBV12-3/TRBV12-4 NA TRBD1 CASSRQGPYEQYF TGTGCCAGCAGTCGACAGGGCCCCTACGAGCAGTACTTC
TRBJ2-2 TRBV14 NA NA CASSPLFGTLSTGELFF TGTGCCAGCAGCCCATTGTTCGGGACATTAAGCACCGGGGAGCTGTTTTTT
TRBJ2-7 TRBV6-5 NA NA CATWGHSYEQYF TGTGCCACGTGGGGCCACTCCTACGAGCAGTACTTC
TRBJ1-2 TRBV6-6 NA TRBD1 CASSLTGDRAYGYTF TGTGCCAGCAGTTTGACCGGGGACAGGGCCTATGGCTACACCTTC
TRBJ1-2 TRBV18 NA NA CASSPPSVSNYGYTF TGTGCCAGCTCACCACCCTCTGTTAGTAACTATGGCTACACCTTC
TRBJ1-5 TRBV5-1 once TRBD1 CASRLGTGNQPQHF TGCGCCAGCAGATTGGGGACAGGGAATCAGCCCCAGCATTTT
TRBJ2-1 TRBV19 NA TRBD1 CASSIVPGQLNEQFF TGTGCCAGTAGTATAGTCCCGGGACAGCTTAATGAGCAGTTCTTC
TRBJ1-4 TRBV6-6 NA NA CAAGPGEKLFF TGTGCCGCAGGTCCTGGTGAAAAACTGTTTTTT
TRBJ1-4 TRBV11-2 NA NA CASSIGVATNEKLFF TGTGCCAGCAGCATAGGAGTTGCAACTAATGAAAAACTGTTTTTT
TRBJ2-3 TRBV5-1 NA NA CASSLRRGDTQYF TGCGCCAGCAGCTTGCGTCGGGGAGATACGCAGTATTTT
TRBJ1-1 TRBV7-3 NA NA CASSLLGHSNTEAFF TGTGCCAGCAGCTTATTGGGACACTCCAACACTGAAGCTTTCTTT
TRBJ2-5 TRBV7-3 NA NA CASSAGLGETQYF TGTGCCAGCAGCGCAGGGTTGGGGGAGACCCAGTACTTC
TRBJ1-2 TRBV5-4 once TRBD1 CASSLEDRTNYGYTF TGTGCCAGCAGCTTGGAGGACAGGACCAACTATGGCTACACCTTC
TRBJ1-1 TRBV7-3 NA NA CASSYLWNTEAFF TGTGCCAGCAGCTACTTATGGAACACTGAAGCTTTCTTT
TRBJ2-3 TRBV4-3 NA TRBD2 CASSQSGSSTDTQYF TGCGCCAGCAGCCAGAGCGGGAGTAGCACAGATACGCAGTATTTT
TRBJ1-1 TRBV18 NA TRBD1 CASSPDPDRETEAFF TGTGCCAGCTCACCCGACCCAGACAGGGAAACTGAAGCTTTCTTT
TRBJ2-5 TRBV2 once TRBD1 CASDRGETQYF TGTGCCAGCGACAGGGGAGAGACCCAGTACTTC
TRBJ2-4 TRBV6-5 NA NA CASRALAKNIQYF TGTGCCAGCAGGGCTTTAGCCAAAAACATTCAGTACTTC
TRBJ1-2 TRBV5-1 NA NA CASADMGAYGYTF TGCGCCAGCGCCGATATGGGGGCCTATGGCTACACCTTC
TRBJ2-5 TRBV11-3 NA NA CASGRETQYF TGTGCCAGCGGGAGGGAGACCCAGTACTTC
TRBJ1-5 TRBV21-1 NA NA CASSKTGTETKGDKPQHF TGTGCCAGCAGCAAAACCGGGACAGAGACTAAGGGGGATAAGCCCCAGCATTTT
TRBJ2-2 TRBV5-1 NA NA CASSLEREAGELFF TGCGCCAGCAGCTTGGAAAGGGAGGCCGGGGAGCTGTTTTTT
TRBJ2-7 TRBV4-1 once TRBD2 CASSQDPAGGGEQYF TGCGCCAGCAGCCAAGATCCAGCGGGGGGAGGTGAGCAGTACTTC
TRBJ2-7 TRBV7-9 NA NA CASSFSVYEQYF TGTGCCAGCAGCTTTTCGGTCTACGAGCAGTACTTC
TRBJ1-1 TRBV6-5 NA TRBD1 CASSRTGNTEAFF TGTGCCAGCAGTAGGACAGGTAACACTGAAGCTTTCTTT
TRBJ2-7 TRBV7-8 NA NA CASSGRPGSSYEQYF TGTGCCAGCAGCGGACGACCGGGATCGTCCTACGAGCAGTACTTC
TRBJ2-1 TRBV6-2/TRBV6-3 NA NA CASSYEDRTYYNEQFF TGTGCCAGCAGTTACGAGGACAGAACCTACTACAATGAGCAGTTCTTC
TRBJ1-3 TRBV2 NA NA CASRTQSSGNTIYF TGTGCCAGCAGGACACAGAGCTCTGGAAACACCATATATTTT
TRBJ1-4 TRBV30 NA NA CAWEKQGTGLFF TGTGCCTGGGAAAAACAGGGCACGGGACTGTTTTTT
TRBJ2-7 TRBV2 NA NA CASSGPPYEQYF TGTGCCAGCAGTGGGCCCCCCTACGAGCAGTACTTC
TRBJ1-5 TRBV4-1 NA TRBD1 CASSQPTGGRDNQPQHF TGCGCCAGCAGCCAGCCGACAGGGGGCCGTGACAATCAGCCCCAGCATTTT
TRBJ1-2 TRBV7-7 NA NA CASSRGENYGYTF TGTGCCAGCAGTCGAGGAGAGAACTATGGCTACACCTTC
TRBJ1-2 TRBV15 few NA CATSRDRTPANYGYTF TGTGCCACCAGCAGAGATAGGACTCCCGCGAACTATGGCTACACCTTC
TRBJ2-7 TRBV30 NA TRBD1 CAWSRTRDRDVSYEQYF TGTGCCTGGAGCCGTACCCGGGACAGGGATGTATCCTACGAGCAGTACTTC
TRBJ1-4 TRBV25-1 NA NA CASSEYGAGFAEKLFF TGTGCCAGCAGTGAATATGGGGCAGGGTTTGCTGAAAAACTGTTTTTT
TRBJ1-2 TRBV6-2/TRBV6-3 NA NA CASSHTPHYGYTF TGTGCCAGCAGTCATACACCCCACTATGGCTACACCTTC
TRBJ2-1 TRBV7-3 once TRBD1 CASSRQGALGNEQFF TGTGCCAGCAGCCGACAGGGGGCGCTCGGTAATGAGCAGTTCTTC
TRBJ1-2 TRBV6-5 NA TRBD1 CASSFSDRRAGGYTF TGTGCCAGCAGTTTCTCGGACAGGCGGGCCGGCGGCTACACCTTC
TRBJ2-5 TRBV5-1 NA TRBD2 CASSLISSGGETQYF TGCGCCAGCAGCTTGATTTCTAGCGGGGGAGAGACCCAGTACTTC
TRBJ2-7 TRBV29-1 NA TRBD1 CSVGGTGGSYEQYF TGCAGCGTTGGCGGGACAGGGGGCTCCTACGAGCAGTACTTC
TRBJ2-4 TRBV2 NA TRBD1 CASSRDRAKNIQYF TGTGCCAGCAGCCGGGACAGAGCCAAAAACATTCAGTACTTC
TRBJ1-2 TRBV6-1 NA NA CASSEETASGRSWYYGYTF TGTGCCAGCAGTGAAGAAACAGCCTCAGGAAGATCCTGGTACTATGGCTACACCTTC